The entry below gives a single TCR beta chain sequence along with its context. In its sample, this clone was seen many times. It has no known antigen specificity. One base away there is no much larger clone; base qualities are not given. The germline V end is reduced by 5 bases and the J end by 0 bases; junction bases left unmatched: 3. CDR3 length: 14 amino acids, cysteine to phenylalanine. CDR3 DNA only is kept here, 42 bases in frame from base 1. CDR1 and CDR2 were assigned from the germline V gene as SGHVS and FQNEAQ. This entry comes from a study of metastatic and nonmetastatic thyroid tumors (dated by TCRdb to the early 2020s). Context from the whole study: Repertoires were compared across peripheral blood and tumor or nodule tissue samples from malignant and benign thyroid patients.

The library relied on PCR. Sequencer: Illumina HiSeq 4000. The TCR beta-chain CDR3 region of each patient was profiled by high-throughput sequencing. The original methods were these. A classifier to discriminate distant-metastatic papillary thyroid cancer patients was built from CDR3 differences across clinicopathological groups. The Shannon index was used to measure repertoire diversity, and the Morisita-Horn index was used to measure how similar tumor and blood repertoires were. TCRdb ran its own pipeline on the public reads, namely fastp trimming at Q25 and MiXCR clone calling, and kept in-frame beta chains. Here the V and J calls rest on TCRdb's processing, not on the authors' analysis. The sample table holds roughly 58,000 clones, of which less than 5% were seen once. The top ten constitute approximately 20% of the sample. General study outcomes and caveats: In both blood and tumor samples, malignant tumors were reported to have significantly higher TCR beta diversity than benign nodules.

Before undergoing thyroid surgery, none of the patients had been given any kind of treatment. The study retrospectively analysed patient clinical samples collected from about 2012 to 2019 using T-cell receptor beta sequencing. Recombination connected TRBV7-8 to TRBJ2-7; TRBD2 aligns with 8 central bases. Sequenced material: blood. The receptor was isolated from a female donor with papillary thyroid cancer or a benign thyroid nodule (not recorded which). Some clones in this sample may be carry-over from other donors' samples. The DNA sequence is as follows: TGTGCCAGCAGCCCTGGGACTAGCTCCTACGAGCAGTACTTC. It codes for CASSPGTSSYEQYF.